This T cell receptor (beta chain) was sequenced in a study of T cell responses to AZD1222 COVID-19 vaccine. Study findings and constraints: Baseline seropositives among AZD1222 recipients totaled only five to seven. Donors in the cohort were predominantly white British and more often female, and clonal diversity was possibly underestimated. In the spike-specific TCR repertoire, nearly half reportedly target unmutated variant regions. Only after the peak T cell response were repertoires sampled.

The CDR3 consists of 14 residues. Trimming removed 5 bases at V and 5 bases at J, with 16 bases between. CDR1 MNHEY and CDR2 SMNVEV come from the germline V gene (reference sequence). Assay: immunoSEQ multiplex PCR; the TCRdb copy retains only in-frame clones and omits some. The sample yields fewer than 110,000 clones, around 83% seen once. As for this clone: No antigen is known for it.

The specimen comprised peripheral blood, sampled on day 0 of AZD1222 vaccination. This TCR was sampled from an adult in good health. This chain connects TRBV27 to TRBJ2-7; a weak D match, TRBD2 (5 bases). In DNA, the CDR3 is TGTGCCAGCAGTCCCGAATCGGGGTGGGACGAGCAGTACTTC. It codes for CASSPESGWDEQYF.